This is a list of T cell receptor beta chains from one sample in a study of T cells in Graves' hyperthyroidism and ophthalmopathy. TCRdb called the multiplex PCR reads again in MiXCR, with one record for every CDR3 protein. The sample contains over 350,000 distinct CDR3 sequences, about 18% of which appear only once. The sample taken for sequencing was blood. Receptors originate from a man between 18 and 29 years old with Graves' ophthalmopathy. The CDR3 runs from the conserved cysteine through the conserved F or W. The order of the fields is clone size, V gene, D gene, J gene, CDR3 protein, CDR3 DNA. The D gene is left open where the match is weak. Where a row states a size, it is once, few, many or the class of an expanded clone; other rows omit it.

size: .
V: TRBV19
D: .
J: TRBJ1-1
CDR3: CASKGQEVAEAFF
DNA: TGTGCCAGTAAAGGCCAGGAGGTCGCCGAAGCTTTCTTT

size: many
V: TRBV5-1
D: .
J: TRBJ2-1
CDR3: CASSLTGNEQFF
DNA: TGTGCCAGCAGCTTGACGGGGAATGAGCAGTTCTTC

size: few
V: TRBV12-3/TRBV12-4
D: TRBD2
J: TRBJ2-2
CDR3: CASSLTGLAGGLGELFF
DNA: TGTGCCAGCAGTCTCACGGGACTAGCGGGGGGGCTAGGGGAGCTGTTTTTT

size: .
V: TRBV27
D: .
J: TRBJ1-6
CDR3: CASSLSKGKNSPLHF
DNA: TGTGCCAGCAGTTTATCTAAGGGCAAGAATTCACCCCTCCACTTT

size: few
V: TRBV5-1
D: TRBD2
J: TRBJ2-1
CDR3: CASSLGGEGLNEQFF
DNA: TGCGCCAGCAGCTTGGGCGGGGAGGGTCTAAATGAGCAGTTCTTC

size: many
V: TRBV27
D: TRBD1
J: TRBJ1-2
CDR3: CASRLSGGGYTF
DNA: TGTGCCAGCAGGTTGTCAGGGGGAGGCTACACCTTC

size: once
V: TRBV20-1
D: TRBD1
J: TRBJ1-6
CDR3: CSATGTGDSPLHF
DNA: TGCAGTGCTACGGGGACAGGGGACTCACCCCTCCACTTT

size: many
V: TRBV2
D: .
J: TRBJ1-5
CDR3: CASSVGAGQPQHF
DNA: TGTGCCAGCAGTGTGGGGGCAGGTCAGCCCCAGCATTTT

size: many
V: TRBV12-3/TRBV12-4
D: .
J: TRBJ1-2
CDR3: CASSPPAPGHYGYTF
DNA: TGTGCCAGCAGCCCCCCGGCCCCAGGTCACTATGGCTACACCTTC

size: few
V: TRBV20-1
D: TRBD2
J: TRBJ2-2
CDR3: CSARDLGGTGELFF
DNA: TGCAGTGCTAGAGACCTGGGGGGGACCGGGGAGCTGTTTTTT

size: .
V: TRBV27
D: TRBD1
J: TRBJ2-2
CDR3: CASSWDRGQTGELFF
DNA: TGTGCCAGCAGTTGGGACAGGGGGCAAACCGGGGAGCTGTTTTTT

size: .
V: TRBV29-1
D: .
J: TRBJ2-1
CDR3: CSVSKAPENEQFF
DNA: TGCAGCGTGTCGAAGGCCCCGGAGAATGAGCAGTTCTTC

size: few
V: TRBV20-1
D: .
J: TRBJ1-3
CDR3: CSALDSRARNTIHF
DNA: TGCAGTGCTCTCGACAGCCGGGCACGAAACACCATACATTTT

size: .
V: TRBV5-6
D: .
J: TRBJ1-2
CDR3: CASSLYVTGYTF
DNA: TGTGCCAGCAGCTTGTACGTGACTGGCTACACCTTC

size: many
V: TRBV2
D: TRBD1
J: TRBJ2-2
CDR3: CASTEQGTNTGELFF
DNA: TGTGCCAGCACCGAACAGGGGACGAACACCGGGGAGCTGTTTTTT

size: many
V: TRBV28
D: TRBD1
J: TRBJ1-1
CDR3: CASSSGQPGATEAFF
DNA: TGTGCCAGCAGTTCGGGACAGCCTGGGGCCACTGAAGCTTTCTTT

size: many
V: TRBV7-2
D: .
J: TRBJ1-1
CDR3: CASSPKWGIPGTEAFF
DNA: TGTGCCAGCAGCCCTAAATGGGGGATTCCGGGCACTGAAGCTTTCTTT

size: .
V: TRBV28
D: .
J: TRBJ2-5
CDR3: CASSLLVNGAGETQYF
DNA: TGTGCCAGCAGTTTATTGGTCAACGGCGCGGGAGAGACCCAGTACTTC

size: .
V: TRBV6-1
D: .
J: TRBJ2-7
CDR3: CASSADSYYEQYF
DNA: TGTGCCAGCAGTGCGGACAGTTACTACGAGCAGTACTTC

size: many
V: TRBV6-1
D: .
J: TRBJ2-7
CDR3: CASNLAGTPGTPYEQYF
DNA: TGTGCCAGCAACTTGGCTGGGACACCCGGAACTCCCTACGAGCAGTACTTC

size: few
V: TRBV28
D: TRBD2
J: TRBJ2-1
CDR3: CASNQRGPYNEQFF
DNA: TGTGCCAGCAATCAGCGGGGGCCCTACAATGAGCAGTTCTTC

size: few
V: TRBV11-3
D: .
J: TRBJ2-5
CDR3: CASSFSGEETQYF
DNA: TGTGCCAGCAGCTTCTCGGGGGAAGAGACCCAGTACTTC

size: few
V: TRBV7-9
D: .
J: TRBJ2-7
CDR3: CASSLNRQGGYEQYF
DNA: TGTGCCAGCAGCTTAAATCGGCAGGGTGGCTACGAGCAGTACTTC

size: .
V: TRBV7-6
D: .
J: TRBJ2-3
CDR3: CASSSVGSSDTQYF
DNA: TGTGCCAGCAGCTCTGTGGGGAGCTCAGATACGCAGTATTTT

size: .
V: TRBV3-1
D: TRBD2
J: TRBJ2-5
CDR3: CASSPLAGGPLETQYF
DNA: TGTGCCAGCAGCCCCCTAGCGGGGGGGCCTTTAGAGACCCAGTACTTC

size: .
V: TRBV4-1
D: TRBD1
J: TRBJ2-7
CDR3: CASSQDLTGGYEQYF
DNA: TGCGCCAGCAGCCAAGATCTTACAGGGGGCTACGAGCAGTACTTC

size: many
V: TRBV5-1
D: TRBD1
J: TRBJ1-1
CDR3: CASSFGDRDRTEAFF
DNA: TGCGCCAGCAGCTTTGGGGACAGGGATAGGACTGAAGCTTTCTTT

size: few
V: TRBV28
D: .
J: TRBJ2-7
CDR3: CASRTTLSYEQYF
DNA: TGTGCCAGCAGAACGACGCTCTCCTACGAGCAGTACTTC

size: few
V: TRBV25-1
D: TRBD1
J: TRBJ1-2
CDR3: CASVSGTGLRYTF
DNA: TGTGCCAGCGTGTCCGGGACAGGACTTCGCTACACCTTC

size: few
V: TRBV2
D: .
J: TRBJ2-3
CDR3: CASSTTTGLTDAQYF
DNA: TGTGCCAGCAGTACCACGACGGGTCTCACAGATGCGCAGTATTTT

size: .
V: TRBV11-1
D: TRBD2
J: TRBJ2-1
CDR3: CASSAATSGGRGEQFF
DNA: TGTGCCAGCAGCGCCGCGACTAGCGGGGGGCGGGGTGAGCAGTTCTTC

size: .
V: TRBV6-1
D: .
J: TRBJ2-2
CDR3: CASTQSGRANTGELFF
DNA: TGTGCCAGCACCCAATCGGGCAGGGCGAACACCGGGGAGCTGTTTTTT

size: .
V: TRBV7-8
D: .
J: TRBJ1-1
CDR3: CASSLAAQGFIAEAFF
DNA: TGTGCCAGCAGCTTAGCGGCCCAGGGGTTCATTGCTGAAGCTTTCTTT

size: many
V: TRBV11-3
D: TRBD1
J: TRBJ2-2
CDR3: CASSLGTGSNTGELFF
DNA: TGTGCCAGCAGCTTGGGGACAGGGTCGAACACCGGGGAGCTGTTTTTT

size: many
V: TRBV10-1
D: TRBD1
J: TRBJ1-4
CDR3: CASSDRHELGGWEEKLFF
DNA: TGCGCCAGCAGTGATCGCCACGAATTAGGGGGCTGGGAGGAAAAACTGTTTTTT

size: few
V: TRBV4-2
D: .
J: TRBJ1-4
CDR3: CASSQDGGGAGKLFF
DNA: TGTGCCAGCAGCCAAGATGGGGGAGGGGCAGGAAAACTGTTTTTT

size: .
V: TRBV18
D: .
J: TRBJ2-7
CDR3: CASSPRQVSEQYF
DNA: TGTGCCAGCTCACCACGACAGGTTTCCGAGCAGTACTTC

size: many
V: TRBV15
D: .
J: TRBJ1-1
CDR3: CATSREAQNTEAFF
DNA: TGTGCCACCAGCAGAGAAGCGCAGAACACTGAAGCTTTCTTT

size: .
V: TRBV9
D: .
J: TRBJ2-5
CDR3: CASSVGTPETQYF
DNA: TGTGCCAGCAGCGTAGGGACTCCTGAGACCCAGTACTTC

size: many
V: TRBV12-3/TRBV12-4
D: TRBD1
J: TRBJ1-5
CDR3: CASSRDREQPQHF
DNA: TGTGCCAGCAGTCGGGACAGGGAACAGCCCCAGCATTTT

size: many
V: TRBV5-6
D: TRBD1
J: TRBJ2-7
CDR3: CASRMTGGYEQYF
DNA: TGTGCCAGCAGGATGACAGGGGGCTACGAGCAGTACTTC

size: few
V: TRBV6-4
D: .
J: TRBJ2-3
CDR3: CASSDLAGSGHTQYF
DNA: TGTGCCAGCAGTGACCTTGCGGGGTCCGGGCATACGCAGTATTTT

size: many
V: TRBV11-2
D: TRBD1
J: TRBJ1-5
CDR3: CASSRTGGEQPQHF
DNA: TGTGCCAGCAGTCGGACAGGGGGCGAACAGCCCCAGCATTTT

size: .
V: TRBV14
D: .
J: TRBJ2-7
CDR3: CASSQGFVGSYEQYF
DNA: TGTGCCAGCAGCCAAGGTTTTGTAGGTAGCTACGAGCAGTACTTC

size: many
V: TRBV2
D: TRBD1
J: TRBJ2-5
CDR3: CASSEPGQGTETQYF
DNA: TGTGCCAGCAGTGAACCGGGACAGGGTACAGAGACCCAGTACTTC

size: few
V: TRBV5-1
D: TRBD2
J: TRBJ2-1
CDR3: CASSLEGLAAHEQFF
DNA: TGCGCCAGCAGCTTGGAGGGACTAGCGGCTCATGAGCAGTTCTTC

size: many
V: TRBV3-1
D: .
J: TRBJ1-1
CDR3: CASSQQGIEAFF
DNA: TGTGCCAGCAGCCAACAGGGAATTGAAGCTTTCTTT

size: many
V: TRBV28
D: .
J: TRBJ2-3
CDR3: CASSPVGQGWTDTQYF
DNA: TGTGCCAGCAGTCCCGTCGGTCAGGGCTGGACAGATACGCAGTATTTT

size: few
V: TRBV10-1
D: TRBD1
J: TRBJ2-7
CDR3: CASSDVSGQGLSEQYF
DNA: TGCGCCAGCAGTGATGTGTCGGGACAGGGTTTGTCCGAGCAGTACTTC

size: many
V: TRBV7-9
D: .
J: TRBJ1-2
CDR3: CASSLPYTLANYGYTF
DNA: TGTGCCAGCAGCTTACCATACACCCTCGCTAACTATGGCTACACCTTC

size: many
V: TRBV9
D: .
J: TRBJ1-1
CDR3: CASSVGANTEAFF
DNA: TGTGCCAGCAGCGTAGGGGCGAACACTGAAGCTTTCTTT

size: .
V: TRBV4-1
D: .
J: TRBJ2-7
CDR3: CASSHLGGEQYF
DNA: TGCGCCAGCAGCCATCTAGGGGGCGAGCAGTACTTC

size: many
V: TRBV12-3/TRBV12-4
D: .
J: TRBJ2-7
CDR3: CASTADPRGTYEQYF
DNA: TGTGCCAGCACCGCGGATCCGAGGGGAACCTACGAGCAGTACTTC

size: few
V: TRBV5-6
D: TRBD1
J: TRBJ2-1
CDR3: CASSTGTGAYNEQFF
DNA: TGTGCCAGCAGTACCGGGACAGGGGCCTACAATGAGCAGTTCTTC

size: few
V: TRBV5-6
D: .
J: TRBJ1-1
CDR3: CASSFGQSEAFF
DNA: TGTGCCAGCAGCTTCGGACAGAGTGAAGCTTTCTTT

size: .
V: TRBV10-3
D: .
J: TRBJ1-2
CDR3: CAIRPGTSYGYTF
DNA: TGTGCCATCAGGCCCGGGACTAGTTATGGCTACACCTTC

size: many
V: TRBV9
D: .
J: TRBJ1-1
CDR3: CASSPRPQNTEAFF
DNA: TGTGCCAGCAGCCCCCGCCCGCAGAACACTGAAGCTTTCTTT